Listed here are 26 T cell receptor beta chains from one sample, sequenced in a study of T cell repertoires in cytomegalovirus infection. No antigen has been identified for these receptors. TCRdb processed the reads anew with MiXCR; each CDR3 protein has one entry. The profile shows fewer than 850,000 distinct CDR3 sequences, about 27% of them singletons. Specimen: cultured CD8+ T cells from PBMCs, collected from culture after CMV antigen stimulation. These receptors were taken from a human donor in good health (CMV status not recorded). Some clones in this sample may be carry-over from other donors' samples.

The gene calls are TRBV6-6 and TRBJ2-1; possible D gene TRBD1, 5 bases. The V and J ends lost 5 bases and 0 bases respectively, with 11 bases between them. The germline V gene encodes CDR1 MNHNY and CDR2 SVGAGI (reference sequence). The CDR3 is 15 amino acids. Here the CDR3 DNA reads TGTGCCAGCAGTGACTGGGGCCTCTCCTACAATGAGCAGTTCTTC. Residues: CASSDWGLSYNEQFF.

The chain is built from TRBV24-1 and TRBJ2-2, with a tentative D call TRBD1 (5 bases). V was trimmed by 1 base and J by 1 base, leaving 9 bases between them. The germline V gene encodes CDR1 KGHDR and CDR2 SFDVKD. This CDR3 contains 16 residues. CDR3 in amino acids: CATSDFGRENTGELFF. The CDR3 DNA reads as TGTGCCACCAGTGATTTTGGCAGGGAGAACACCGGGGAGCTGTTTTTT.

This clonotype was picked up many times. The chain links TRBV7-2 to TRBJ2-3, with 8 bases that match TRBD2. The CDR3 spans 17 residues. The V segment lost 5 bases and the J segment 1 base; nucleotides outside the gene matches: 11. CDR1 SGHTA and CDR2 FQGNSA come from the germline V gene. Written as DNA, the CDR3 is TGTGCCAGCAGCCCCGAGGAGGCGGGGGGTCGCACAGATACGCAGTATTTT. Residues: CASSPEEAGGRTDTQYF.

The chain uses TRBV28 and TRBJ2-3; 9 positions match TRBD2. This CDR3 is built from 16 residues. J lost 4 bases, V lost 1 base, and 6 bases had no gene match. Germline CDR1 and CDR2: MDHEN and SYDVKM. The CDR3, as DNA: TGTGCCAGCAGTTTATTCGGCGGGGGGGGAGCAGATACGCAGTATTTT. This codes for CASSLFGGGGADTQYF.

The chain is built from TRBV6-2 or TRBV6-3 and TRBJ1-1; D gene ambiguous. Germline loops: CDR1 MNHEY, CDR2 SVGEGT. The V gene lost 0 bases and the J gene lost 6 bases, with 23 bases spanning the gap. There are 18 residues in the CDR3. CDR3 sequence (DNA): TGTGCCAGCAGTTACTCCACGTCCGGGGAGGAGTTGAAAGCTGAAGCTTTCTTT. It yields the protein CASSYSTSGEELKAEAFF.

This clonotype was counted between two and nine times. CDR3 sequence: CASRRQGANKITEAFF. The CDR3 bases are TGCGCCAGCAGACGACAGGGGGCTAATAAGATTACTGAAGCTTTCTTT. The chain employs TRBV4-3 and TRBJ1-1; 10 bases are shared with TRBD1. V shed 6 bases and J 5 bases; nucleotides not matched to a gene: 12. Germline V lookup: CDR1 LGHNA, CDR2 YSLEER. The length of the CDR3 is 16 residues.

J is TRBJ2-1 and V is TRBV19; D ambiguous. Deletions cut 9 bases from V and 0 bases from J, with 6 bases between. CDR3 size: 12 residues. The germline CDR1 and CDR2 sequences are LNHDA and SQIVND (reference sequence). The CDR3 is CASDSSYNEQFF. The CDR3 DNA sequence: TGTGCCAGCGATAGCTCCTACAATGAGCAGTTCTTC.

This chain connects TRBV14 to TRBJ2-1; TRBD2 is a possible D gene (7 bases). V lost 7 bases, J lost 8 bases, and 18 bases lay in between. The CDR3 has 14 residues. Germline CDR1 reads SGHDN; CDR2 reads FVKESK. CDR3 in DNA: TGTGCCAGCACCGTGGGGGGGGGGCCGGATGAGCAGTTCTTC. Residues: CASTVGGGPDEQFF.

This rearrangement joins TRBV12-3 or TRBV12-4 to TRBJ2-5, with a weak D call TRBD1 (5 bases). CDR3 length: 15 amino acids. Trimming left V 4 bases short and J 4 bases short, with 16 bases between. CDR3 region: CASSSSRGQVETQYF. The CDR3 DNA reads TGTGCCAGCAGTTCCTCAAGAGGACAAGTAGAGACCCAGTACTTC.

The chain uses TRBV7-6 and TRBJ1-5, with 9 bases fitting TRBD1. J gave up 5 bases and V 3 bases, and 5 bases lay outside the gene matches. From germline, CDR1 is SGHVS and CDR2 FNYEAQ. The CDR3 spans 15 residues. CDR3 in amino acids: CASSFGTGIDQPQHF. CDR3 coding DNA: TGTGCCAGCAGCTTTGGGACAGGGATTGATCAGCCCCAGCATTTT.

This rearrangement joins TRBV7-6 to TRBJ1-2, with D unresolved. V was trimmed by 4 bases and J by 8 bases, leaving 20 bases between them. The CDR3 runs 15 residues. Germline CDR1 and CDR2: SGHVS and FNYEAQ. The CDR3 spells CASSSSAGRRRGYTF. CDR3 in DNA: TGTGCCAGCAGCTCTTCCGCAGGAAGGCGGCGCGGCTACACCTTC. The variable domain in full, completed from reference TRBV7-6 and TRBJ1-2, reads GAGVSQSPRYKVTKRGQDVALRCDPISGHVSLYWYRQALGQGPEFLTYFNYEAQQDKSGLPNDRFSAERPEGSISTLTIQRTEQRDSAMYRCASSSSAGRRRGYTFGSGTRLTVV.

The rearrangement joins TRBV28 to TRBJ2-1; D ambiguous. Germline lookup yields CDR1 MDHEN and CDR2 SYDVKM. Trimming stripped 1 base from V and 5 bases from J, with 15 bases between. This CDR3 comprises 16 residues. In nucleotides, the CDR3 is TGTGCCAGCAGTTTATCCCCCGGGTACAGACACAATGAGCAGTTCTTC. It encodes CASSLSPGYRHNEQFF.

In its sample, this clonotype was seen a few times. V is TRBV5-4 and J is TRBJ2-2, with 7 bases matching TRBD1. CDR3 length: 16 amino acids. CDR1 and CDR2 from the germline V gene are SGHNT and YYREEE (reference sequence). V was clipped by 0 bases and J by 6 bases; unmatched bases: 8. Written as DNA, the CDR3 is TGTGCCAGCAGCTTGGAGACAGGGCCTTTCTCCGGGGAGCTGTTTTTT. It translates to CASSLETGPFSGELFF.

This clonotype occurred many times. The chain is built from TRBV20-1 and TRBJ2-7; no clear D. Trimming took 4 bases from V and 2 from J, leaving 9 bases between them. In germline, CDR1 is DFQATT, CDR2 SNEGSKA (reference sequence). The CDR3 runs to 12 residues. The CDR3 loop reads CSAIYLTYEQYV. CDR3 nucleotides: TGCAGTGCTATCTACTTGACCTACGAGCAGTACGTC.

The chain is built from TRBV6-2 or TRBV6-3 and TRBJ2-7, with D unresolved. The V end was cut by 4 bases, the J end by 7 bases, with 11 bases between. CDR3 length: 12 amino acids. Germline V lookup: CDR1 MNHEY, CDR2 SVGEGT. The CDR3, as DNA: TGTGCCAGCAGTTCCGTTGGGATAGAGCAGTACGTC. Translation gives CASSSVGIEQYV.

This clonotype was seen only a few times. This sequence joins TRBV6-2 or TRBV6-3 and TRBJ2-1, with D tentatively TRBD1 or TRBD2 (5 bases each). V lost 1 base and J 6 bases, leaving 13 bases between the germline ends. The CDR3 runs to 15 residues. CDR1 is MNHEY, CDR2 SVGEGT, per germline. For the CDR3, the DNA is TGTGCCAGCAGTTACTTCGGGACCCGTGGCAATGAGCAGTTCTTC. It encodes CASSYFGTRGNEQFF.

The gene calls are TRBV6-6 and TRBJ2-1, with D possibly being TRBD1 (6 bases). This CDR3 has 13 residues. Germline CDR1 and CDR2: MNHNY and SVGAGI (reference sequence). V was trimmed by 2 bases and J by 8 bases, leaving 10 bases between them. The CDR3 loop is CASSYQTGYEQFF. The CDR3 DNA follows: TGTGCCAGCAGTTACCAAACAGGGTATGAGCAGTTCTTC.

In this sample, this clonotype turned up a few times. The chain is built from TRBV12-3 or TRBV12-4 and TRBJ2-3, with TRBD2 matching over 13 bases. The CDR3 length is 17 residues. V trimming: 3 bases; J trimming: 5 bases; junction bases outside the gene matches: 8. CDR3 sequence (DNA): TGTGCCAGCAGTTTTAGCGGACTAGCGGGGGAGGGAGATACGCAGTATTTT. Its protein product is CASSFSGLAGEGDTQYF.

The table lists this clonotype with a few counts. The rearrangement links TRBV29-1 to TRBJ1-1; tentative D call: TRBD1 (6 bases). The germline V and J ends were trimmed by 7 bases and 5 bases, with 23 bases remaining between them. The CDR3 runs to 15 residues. Germline CDR1 is SQVTM and CDR2 is ANQGSEA. The CDR3, as DNA: TGCAGCGCCGCAGAGGGGGGCGCGTTTCGAACTGAAGCTTTCTTT. It translates to CSAAEGGAFRTEAFF.

V is TRBV27 and J is TRBJ2-7, with D possibly matching TRBD1 (5 bases). Germline V gives CDR1 MNHEY, CDR2 SMNVEV (reference sequence). The CDR3 runs 15 residues. V lost 4 bases to trimming and J lost 4 bases, with 17 bases between them. DNA for the CDR3: TGTGCCAGCAGTTCCACTGACAGTGGATTATACGAGCAGTACTTC. It yields the protein CASSSTDSGLYEQYF.

A few counts support this clonotype. CDR3 residues: CASSQESQRFYNEQFF. CDR3 nucleotides: TGTGCCAGCAGCCAAGAGTCCCAGCGGTTCTACAATGAGCAGTTCTTC. J is TRBJ2-1 and V is TRBV4-2; D is perhaps TRBD2 (5 bases). CDR3 size: 16 residues. CDR1 LGHNA and CDR2 YNFKEQ come from the germline V gene. Trimming took off 0 bases at V and 3 bases at J, with 12 bases between the two ends.

This clonotype has more than one count but fewer than ten. The rearrangement links TRBV7-9 to TRBJ1-5; D may be TRBD1 (5 bases). Germline V gene data show CDR1 as SEHNR and CDR2 as FQNEAQ (reference sequence). The CDR3 contains 12 residues. The V gene lost 7 bases and the J gene lost 5 bases, with 9 bases spanning the gap. The CDR3 DNA reads TGTGCCAGCATGTTAGGGGATCAGCCCCAGCATTTT. Its translation: CASMLGDQPQHF.

This clonotype occurred a few times. This rearrangement joins TRBV5-4 to TRBJ2-7, with D possibly matching TRBD1 (6 bases). The germline CDR1 and CDR2 sequences are SGHNT and YYREEE (reference sequence). The CDR3 totals 13 residues. Between the trimmed V and J ends, which lost 2 bases and 4 bases, there was a span of 10 bases. This CDR3 reads CASSLLQGYEQYV. In DNA form, the CDR3 reads TGTGCCAGCAGCTTATTACAGGGTTACGAGCAGTACGTC.

The chain recombines TRBV27 with TRBJ2-2; 8 positions agree with TRBD1. V trimming: 6 bases; J trimming: 7 bases; junction bases outside the gene matches: 13. The germline V gene has CDR1 MNHEY and CDR2 SMNVEV (reference sequence). CDR3 length: 16 residues. CDR3 nucleotide sequence: TGTGCCAGCAGGGCCGGGACAGGTGTTCCCGGCGGGGAGCTGTTTTTT. Translation gives CASRAGTGVPGGELFF.

CDR3 sequence (DNA): TGTGCCAGCAGCTCCGCGGGGATTGACGAGCAGTACGTC. Translating it yields CASSSAGIDEQYV. The chain employs TRBV5-4 and TRBJ2-7; TRBD2 is a possible D gene (6 bases). The CDR3 contains 13 residues. CDR1 and CDR2 from the germline V gene are SGHNT and YYREEE (reference sequence). V shed 3 bases and J shed 5 bases, with 12 bases lying between them.

This chain joins TRBV12-5 and TRBJ1-2; no clear D. Trimming left V 0 bases short and J 8 bases short, with 10 bases between. The CDR3 runs 13 residues. Germline V CDR1 and CDR2: LGHNT, FRNRAP. The CDR3 here is CASGLVTNRGYTF. The CDR3 coding sequence is TGTGCTAGTGGTTTGGTAACCAACCGGGGCTACACCTTC.